The rows below give T cell receptor beta chains drawn from one sample of a study of coeliac disease. Data came from immunoSEQ multiplex PCR; TCRdb stores just in-frame clones and leaves some out. The data contain over a thousand clones, around three fifths of them seen just once; the ten biggest clones take up 29%. Sequencing was carried out using intraepithelial lymphocytes from the gut. Receptors were obtained from an older man without celiac disease. The conserved cysteine and the conserved F or W are not part of the CDR3 here. The order of the fields is V gene, CDR3 protein.

TRBV6-1,ASSEGSGVDTQY
TRBV6-5,ASRSTGVYGYT
TRBV28,ASSFLDQGGNTEAF
TRBV6-5,ASSYSNQGTGELF
TRBV6-1,ASSDYGGMNTEAF
TRBV6-1,ASTEEGWAYEQC
TRBV7-7,ASSSSTGYEQY
TRBV28,ASSGTTGGPLYEQY
TRBV15,ATSRVGDSNEKLF
TRBV27,ASSPAGKNYGYT
TRBV19,ASMAAKPRDPETQY
TRBV7-2,ASSPWGGSYEQY
TRBV5-1,ASSLRTSGGAAGTGELF
TRBV7-8,ASTPGGNTGELF
TRBV2,ASRRLAGGRDTQY
TRBV5-6,ASRPPRGNTEAF
TRBV19,ASSRFSGGAENEQF
TRBV10-3,AISEGTGSPLH
TRBV27,ASSLGGNAYEQY
TRBV25-1,ASSRENTEAF
TRBV6-5,ASSSPRTAYGYT
TRBV11-2,ASSLGAVYGYT
TRBV2,ASSGGPRLAGVPDTQY
TRBV7-2,ASRKGAGEKQY
TRBV11-2,ASSLAGASDTQY
TRBV27,ASSVMRDRVSPGELF
TRBV15,ATSRAQGSEAF
TRBV7-9,ASSETGTGNAEAF
TRBV28,ASSLESRGNYGYT
TRBV5-1,ASSPTDSPTGELF
TRBV30,AWIQGATEAF
TRBV6-5,ASRTRVGHNEKLF
TRBV6-5,ASSSVAGGPGELF